Below, 21 T cell receptor beta chains from the same sample are listed, as sequenced in a study of blood T cell repertoires in COVID-19. Sequencing was performed with immunoSEQ multiplex PCR; in TCRdb, only in-frame clones are kept and a portion is missing. This sample has 30,000 to 45,000 clones; approximately 90% occur once, and the top ten carry 4.5% to 5.5%. The specimen sequenced was peripheral blood. The receptors stem from a human donor in a cohort sampled during active COVID-19.

The chain links TRBV4-3 to TRBJ2-7; 10 bases are a match to TRBD2. Germline CDR1 reads LGHNA; CDR2 reads YSLEER. The CDR3 has 14 amino acids. Trimming took 3 bases from V and 4 from J; bases not matched to a gene: 3. CDR3 DNA: TGCGCCAGCAGCCACCTAGCGGGAGAGTACGAGCAGTACTTC. Amino acid sequence: CASSHLAGEYEQYF.

The chain couples TRBV2 to TRBJ2-5; 10 bases align to TRBD1. The germline gives CDR1 SNHLY, CDR2 FYNNEI. After removal of 6 bases from V and 5 bases from J, the junction contained 3 bases not matched to a gene. This CDR3 has 13 amino acids. This CDR3 reads CASRTGGGETQYF. CDR3 coding DNA: TGTGCCAGCAGGACAGGGGGCGGGGAGACCCAGTACTTC.

This clone has just a few counts. The rearrangement uses TRBV7-9 and TRBJ2-7, with 9 bases identical to TRBD1. The CDR3 is 14 residues long. V dropped 1 base and J dropped 6; count of bases not matched to a gene: 4. Germline V gives CDR1 SEHNR, CDR2 FQNEAQ (reference sequence). CDR3 amino acids: CASSLGQGEGEQYF. CDR3 coding DNA: TGTGCCAGCAGCTTAGGACAGGGGGAAGGCGAGCAGTACTTC. Using reference TRBV7-9 and TRBJ2-7 for the parts outside the CDR3, the full variable domain is DTGVSQNPRHKITKRGQNVTFRCDPISEHNRLYWYRQTLGQGPEFLTYFQNEAQLEKSRLLSDRFSAERPKGSFSTLEIQRTEQGDSAMYLCASSLGQGEGEQYFGPGTRLTVT.

The chain employs TRBV7-9 and TRBJ2-7; 8 nucleotides align to TRBD2. Germline assignment: CDR1 SEHNR and CDR2 FQNEAQ (reference sequence). The CDR3 loop spans 15 amino acids. The V gene end was trimmed by 0 bases and the J gene end by 0 bases; junction bases not matched to a gene: 1. The CDR3 nucleotides read TGTGCCAGCAGCTTAGCTAGCGGGACCTCCTACGAGCAGTACTTC. Translating it yields CASSLASGTSYEQYF. Based on the CDR3 plus reference TRBV7-9 and TRBJ2-7, the full variable domain is DTGVSQNPRHKITKRGQNVTFRCDPISEHNRLYWYRQTLGQGPEFLTYFQNEAQLEKSRLLSDRFSAERPKGSFSTLEIQRTEQGDSAMYLCASSLASGTSYEQYFGPGTRLTVT.

V is TRBV24-1 and J is TRBJ1-4; 9 bases map to TRBD1. Trimming removed 4 bases from V and 12 bases from J; junction bases left unmatched: 11. CDR3 length: 15 amino acids. Germline V CDR1 and CDR2: KGHDR, SFDVKD. The CDR3 loop reads CATSDPTGGLTELFF. CDR3 sequence (DNA): TGTGCCACCAGTGACCCCACAGGGGGCTTGACGGAACTGTTTTTT.

This clone was seen a single time. The chain uses TRBV9 and TRBJ2-3; unclear D gene. The CDR3 sequence is 15 residues long. Trimming left V 1 base short and J 0 bases short, with 9 bases between. Germline V gene data show CDR1 as SGDLS and CDR2 as YYNGEE. The CDR3: CASSVWRSSTDTQYF. The CDR3 bases are TGTGCCAGCAGCGTATGGAGATCTAGCACAGATACGCAGTATTTT. Full variable domain (rest looked up from reference TRBV9 and TRBJ2-3): DSGVTQTPKHLITATGQRVTLRCSPRSGDLSVYWYQQSLDQGLQFLIQYYNGEERAKGNILERFSAQQFPDLHSELNLSSLELGDSALYFCASSVWRSSTDTQYFGPGTRLTVL.

The V call is TRBV13, the J call TRBJ2-3; D is unresolved. V was clipped by 5 bases and J by 2 bases, with 5 bases between them. Germline V CDR1 and CDR2: PRHDT, FYEKMQ (reference sequence). CDR3 length: 12 amino acids. CDR3 residues: CASSTSTDTQYF. The CDR3 nucleotides are TGTGCCAGCAGCACATCCACAGATACGCAGTATTTT.

This clone has a single count. The chain recombines TRBV5-1 with TRBJ1-1; a possible D gene is TRBD1 (5 bases). This CDR3 has 12 residues. From germline, CDR1 is SGHRS and CDR2 YFSETQ. V was pared by 1 base and J by 11 bases, with 12 bases between. CDR3 loop: CASSLWMGRAFF. In DNA, the CDR3 is TGCGCCAGCAGCTTGTGGATGGGGCGGGCTTTCTTT.

This chain connects TRBV2 to TRBJ1-5; 8 nucleotides align to TRBD1. This CDR3 is built from 13 residues. Germline CDR1 is SNHLY and CDR2 is FYNNEI. V gave up 6 bases and J gave up 6 bases; unmatched junction bases: 4. The CDR3 coding sequence is TGTGCCAGCAGGACAGGGGCCCTTCAGCCCCAGCATTTT. Translation: CASRTGALQPQHF.

This clone occurred once. The chain links TRBV24-1 to TRBJ2-3; 7 bases fit TRBD1. This CDR3 has 15 amino acids. The V segment lost 5 bases and the J segment 0 bases; nucleotides outside the gene matches: 4. The V gene's germline CDR1 is KGHDR and CDR2 SFDVKD. In DNA form, the CDR3 reads TGTGCCACCAGTGTCAGGACAGGTAGCACAGATACGCAGTATTTT. Its translation is CATSVRTGSTDTQYF.

The rearrangement joins TRBV3-1 (or the pseudogene TRBV3-2) to TRBJ2-1; 9 bases fit TRBD1. V lost 8 bases to trimming and J lost 2 bases; unmatched junction nucleotides: 7. The CDR3 runs to 15 residues. Germline-derived CDR1 and CDR2 are LGHDT and YNNKEL (reference sequence). This chain's CDR3 is CASGSGQGTYNEQFF. CDR3 DNA sequence: TGTGCCAGCGGGTCGGGACAGGGAACCTACAATGAGCAGTTCTTC.

This clone was picked up one time. V gene TRBV18 combines with J gene TRBJ2-1; no clear D gene. Germline-derived CDR1 and CDR2 are KGHSH and LQKENI. The length of the CDR3 is 13 residues. The ends were cut back, 5 bases at V and 8 bases at J, with 13 bases in the middle. In nucleotides, the CDR3 is TGTGCCAGCTCAATGCCGCCTAGTGATGAGCAGTTCTTC. Encoded protein: CASSMPPSDEQFF.

The chain carries TRBV4-3 and TRBJ2-7, with TRBD1 matching over 8 bases. V lost 4 bases to trimming and J lost 5 bases; unmatched junction nucleotides: 19. Germline assignment: CDR1 LGHNA and CDR2 YSLEER. The CDR3 runs 18 residues. CDR3 loop: CASSPRTPGAGGRDEQYF. The DNA of the CDR3 is TGCGCCAGCAGCCCGCGAACACCGGGGGCAGGGGGCAGGGACGAGCAGTACTTC.

The chain couples TRBV30 to TRBJ1-1, with a possible D match to TRBD1 (6 bases). CDR3 length: 13 amino acids. V lost 3 bases and J lost 1, with 9 bases in between. CDR1 is GTSNPN, CDR2 SVGIG, per germline (reference sequence). CDR3 region: CAWRPGQNTEAFF. The CDR3 DNA follows: TGTGCCTGGAGACCGGGACAGAACACTGAAGCTTTCTTT.

This rearrangement joins TRBV28 to TRBJ1-5, with TRBD1 identical over 9 bases. Germline-derived CDR1 and CDR2 are MDHEN and SYDVKM. Losses at the gene ends were 2 bases for V and 7 bases for J; bases not matched to a gene: 3. The CDR3 totals 14 residues. This chain's CDR3 is CASSLGTGNQPQHF. The CDR3 DNA follows: TGTGCCAGCAGTTTAGGGACAGGGAACCAGCCCCAGCATTTT.

CDR3 in DNA: TGCGCCAGCATCGGCGGTGGCGGGACAGGGGAGGCCGGGGAGCTGTTTTTT. This gives the protein CASIGGGGTGEAGELFF. The rearrangement links TRBV23-1 to TRBJ2-2, with 10 nucleotides matching TRBD1. TRBV23-1 qualifies as an ORF whose function is uncertain. This CDR3 comprises 17 residues. J was trimmed by 6 bases and V by 7 bases; bases with no gene match: 14.

V and J are TRBV28 and TRBJ2-3, with no clear D. This CDR3 is built from 12 residues. Trimming took off 7 bases at V and 4 bases at J, with 9 bases between the two ends. Germline loops: CDR1 MDHEN, CDR2 SYDVKM. In DNA form, the CDR3 reads TGTGCCAGCAACACGAGGCCAGATACGCAGTATTTT. It yields the protein CASNTRPDTQYF.

This clone was recorded a few times. The chain uses TRBV28 and TRBJ2-7, with 9 bases that match TRBD1. The CDR3 consists of 15 residues. Looked up from germline, CDR1 is MDHEN and CDR2 is SYDVKM. With V trimmed by 5 bases and J by 4 bases, 9 bases remained unmatched. The CDR3 sequence: CASSPDRGKGYEQYF. In DNA form, the CDR3 reads TGTGCCAGCAGTCCCGACAGGGGGAAAGGGTACGAGCAGTACTTC.

This chain joins TRBV28 and TRBJ1-2; TRBD1 agrees at 9 bases. V trimming: 6 bases; J trimming: 4 bases; junction bases outside the gene matches: 12. CDR3 length equals 16 residues. Germline lookup yields CDR1 MDHEN and CDR2 SYDVKM. The CDR3 coding sequence is TGTGCCAGCAGACCGGCCCCGGGACAGGGCACCTATGGCTACACCTTC. It is translated as CASRPAPGQGTYGYTF.

This clone has only a few counts. The CDR3: CASSSGDTHNSPLHF. DNA for the CDR3: TGCGCCAGCAGCTCTGGGGACACTCATAATTCACCCCTCCACTTT. This rearrangement joins TRBV5-1 to TRBJ1-6; a weak D match, TRBD1 (6 bases). This CDR3 is built from 15 residues. Germline V gene data show CDR1 as SGHRS and CDR2 as YFSETQ. V was trimmed by 3 bases and J by 5 bases, leaving 12 bases between them.

The rearrangement joins TRBV28 to TRBJ1-2; TRBD1 agrees at 8 bases. From germline, CDR1 is MDHEN and CDR2 SYDVKM. J was trimmed by 7 bases and V by 6 bases; bases with no gene match: 7. The CDR3 has 13 amino acids. Here the CDR3 reads CASREDRVSGYTF. The CDR3 DNA is TGTGCCAGCAGAGAGGACAGGGTCTCTGGCTACACCTTC.